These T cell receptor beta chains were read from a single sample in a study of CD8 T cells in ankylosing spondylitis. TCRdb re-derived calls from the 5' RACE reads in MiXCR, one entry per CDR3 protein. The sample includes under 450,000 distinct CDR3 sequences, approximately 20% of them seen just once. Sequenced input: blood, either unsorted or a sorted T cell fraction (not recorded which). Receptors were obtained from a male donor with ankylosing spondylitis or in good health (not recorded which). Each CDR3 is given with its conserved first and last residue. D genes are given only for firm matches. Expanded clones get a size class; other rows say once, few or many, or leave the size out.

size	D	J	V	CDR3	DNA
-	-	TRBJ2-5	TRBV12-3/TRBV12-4	CASSLIKGPGETQYF	TGTGCCAGCAGTTTAATTAAAGGCCCGGGGGAGACCCAGTACTTC
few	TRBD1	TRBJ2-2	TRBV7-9	CASSFSGQVDTGELFF	TGTGCCAGCAGCTTCTCGGGACAGGTCGACACCGGGGAGCTGTTTTTT
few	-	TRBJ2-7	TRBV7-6	CASSLGQGTVYEQYF	TGTGCCAGCAGCTTAGGTCAGGGTACAGTCTACGAGCAGTACTTC
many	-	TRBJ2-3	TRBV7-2	CASSRGVRTDTQYF	TGTGCCAGCAGCCGGGGTGTGCGCACAGATACGCAGTATTTT
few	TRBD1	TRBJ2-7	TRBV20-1	CSALQRGQDYYEQYF	TGCAGTGCACTACAGAGGGGACAGGACTACTACGAGCAGTACTTC
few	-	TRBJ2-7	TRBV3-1	CASSLRDPYEQYF	TGTGCCAGCAGCTTGAGAGACCCTTACGAGCAGTACTTC
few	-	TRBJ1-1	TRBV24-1	CATSDGWQAIF	TGTGCCACCAGTGATGGCTGGCAGGCGATTTTT
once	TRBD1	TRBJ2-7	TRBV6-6	CASSYPTDRGQSYEQYF	TGTGCCAGCAGTTACCCCACCGACAGGGGACAATCCTACGAGCAGTACTTC
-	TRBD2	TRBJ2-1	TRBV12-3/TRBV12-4	CASSWGGLAGGVLFF	TGTGCCAGCTCTTGGGGCGGTCTAGCGGGGGGGGTATTGTTCTTC
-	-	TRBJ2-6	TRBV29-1	CSVGSSGANVLTF	TGCAGCGTTGGGAGCTCTGGGGCCAACGTCCTGACTTTC
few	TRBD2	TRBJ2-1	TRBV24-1	CATSHLGLAGGPNEQFF	TGTGCCACCAGTCACCTGGGACTAGCGGGGGGGCCGAATGAGCAGTTCTTC
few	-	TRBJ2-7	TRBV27	CASRRERLYTTAYEQYF	TGTGCCAGCAGGAGAGAGAGACTCTACACAACTGCCTACGAGCAGTACTTC
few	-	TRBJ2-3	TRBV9	CASSYPSGLSTDTQYF	TGTGCCAGCAGCTATCCTTCGGGACTTAGCACAGATACGCAGTATTTT
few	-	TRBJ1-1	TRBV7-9	CASSLAVGRNTEAFF	TGTGCCAGCAGCTTAGCCGTCGGCAGGAACACTGAAGCTTTCTTT
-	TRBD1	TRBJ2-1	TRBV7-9	CASSPRQGIEQFF	TGTGCCAGCAGCCCCCGACAGGGCATTGAGCAGTTCTTC
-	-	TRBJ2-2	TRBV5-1	CASSLVGVSNTGELFF	TGCGCCAGCAGCCTCGTGGGGGTCTCGAACACCGGGGAGCTGTTTTTT
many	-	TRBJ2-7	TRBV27	CASGFPYEQYF	TGTGCCAGCGGATTCCCATACGAGCAGTACTTC
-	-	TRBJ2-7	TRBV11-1	CASQPQGGEQYF	TGTGCCAGCCAACCACAGGGCGGCGAGCAGTACTTC
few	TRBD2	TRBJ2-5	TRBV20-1	CSAASGGLSQETQYF	TGCAGTGCTGCTAGCGGGGGGCTCAGCCAAGAGACCCAGTACTTC
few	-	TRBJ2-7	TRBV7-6	CASSFSTDPFYEQYF	TGTGCCAGCAGCTTTAGTACAGACCCCTTCTACGAGCAGTACTTC
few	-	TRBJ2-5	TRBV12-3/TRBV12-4	CASSFWEQETQYF	TGTGCCAGCAGTTTCTGGGAGCAAGAGACCCAGTACTTC
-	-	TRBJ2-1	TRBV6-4	CASGPGVADANEQFF	TGTGCCAGCGGGCCCGGGGTGGCCGACGCCAATGAGCAGTTCTTC
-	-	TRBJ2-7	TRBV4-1	CASSRPGLTYEQYF	TGCGCCAGCAGCCGACCGGGACTGACCTACGAGCAGTACTTC
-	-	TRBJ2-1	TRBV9	CASSVRDFQGNEQFF	TGTGCCAGCAGCGTTCGGGACTTCCAGGGGAATGAGCAGTTCTTC
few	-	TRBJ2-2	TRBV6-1	CASSTRFTGELFF	TGTGCCAGCAGCACCCGGTTCACCGGGGAGCTGTTTTTT
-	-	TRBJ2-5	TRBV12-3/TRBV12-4	CASSLVGTQYF	TGTGCCAGCAGTTTGGTAGGGACCCAGTACTTC
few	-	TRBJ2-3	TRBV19	CASSIFVDTYTDTQYF	TGTGCCAGTAGTATCTTCGTGGACACTTACACAGATACGCAGTATTTT
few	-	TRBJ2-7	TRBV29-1	CSVGGPNTHEQYF	TGCAGCGTTGGTGGGCCGAATACCCACGAGCAGTACTTC
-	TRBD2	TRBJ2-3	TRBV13	CASSFFLAGARDTQYF	TGTGCCAGCAGCTTTTTCCTAGCGGGGGCGAGGGATACGCAGTATTTT
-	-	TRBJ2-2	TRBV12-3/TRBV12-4	CASSGVDPEPGELFF	TGTGCCAGCAGTGGGGTGGACCCCGAACCCGGGGAGCTGTTTTTT
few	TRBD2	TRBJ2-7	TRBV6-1	CASSRLAGDPYEQYF	TGTGCCAGCAGCCGACTAGCGGGAGACCCCTACGAGCAGTACTTC
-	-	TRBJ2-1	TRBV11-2	CASSLASTAGNEQFF	TGTGCCAGCAGCTTAGCAAGCACGGCGGGTAATGAGCAGTTCTTC
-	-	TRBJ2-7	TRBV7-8	CASSPGWSAEQYF	TGTGCCAGCAGCCCAGGTTGGTCGGCCGAGCAGTACTTC
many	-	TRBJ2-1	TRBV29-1	CSVEGPSRSIHNEQFF	TGCAGCGTTGAAGGGCCCTCGAGGAGTATCCACAATGAGCAGTTCTTC
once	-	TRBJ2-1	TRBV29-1	CSVVVAEKYNEQFF	TGCAGCGTTGTGGTAGCGGAAAAATACAATGAGCAGTTCTTC
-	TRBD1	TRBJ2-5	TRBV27	CASSRGDRGSQETQYF	TGTGCCAGCAGTCGGGGGGACAGGGGGTCGCAAGAGACCCAGTACTTC
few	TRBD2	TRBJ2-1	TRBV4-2	CASSPLLSSGVSYNEQFF	TGTGCCAGCAGCCCCCTTCTGTCGAGCGGGGTTTCCTACAATGAGCAGTTCTTC
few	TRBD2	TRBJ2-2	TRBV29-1	CSVEAGELTGELFF	TGCAGCGTTGAGGCGGGGGAGCTCACCGGGGAGCTGTTTTTT
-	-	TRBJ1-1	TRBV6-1	CASSLRSANTEAFF	TGTGCCAGCAGCCTAAGGTCCGCCAACACTGAAGCTTTCTTT
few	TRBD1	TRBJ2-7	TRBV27	CASRPGQPSYEQYF	TGTGCCAGCAGGCCGGGACAGCCGTCCTACGAGCAGTACTTC
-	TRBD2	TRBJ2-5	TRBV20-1	CSARIVQTSDVQTQYF	TGCAGTGCTAGAATTGTCCAAACTAGCGACGTGCAGACCCAGTACTTC
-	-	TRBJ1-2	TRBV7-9	CASDEAGGEGNYGYTF	TGTGCCAGCGACGAGGCGGGCGGAGAAGGAAACTATGGCTACACCTTC
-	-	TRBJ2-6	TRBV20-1	CSARYPGANVLTF	TGCAGTGCTCGGTATCCTGGGGCCAACGTCCTGACTTTC
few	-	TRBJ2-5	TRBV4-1	CASSHTPEETQYF	TGCGCCAGCAGCCATACCCCTGAGGAGACCCAGTACTTC
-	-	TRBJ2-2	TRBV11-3	CASSLGRDNRLELFF	TGTGCCAGCAGCTTAGGCCGGGACAATCGATTGGAGCTGTTTTTT
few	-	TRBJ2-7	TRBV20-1	CSARAPSEYEQYF	TGCAGTGCTAGAGCACCTAGCGAATACGAGCAGTACTTC
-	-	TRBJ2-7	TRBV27	CASTNRGKQYF	TGTGCCAGCACCAACCGAGGGAAGCAGTACTTC
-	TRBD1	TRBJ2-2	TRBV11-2	CASSLTGGINTGELFF	TGTGCCAGCAGCTTAACAGGGGGAATTAACACCGGGGAGCTGTTTTTT
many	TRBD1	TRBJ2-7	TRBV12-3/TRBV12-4	CASSLTGDSTEQYF	TGTGCCAGCAGTTTGACAGGGGATTCTACCGAGCAGTACTTC
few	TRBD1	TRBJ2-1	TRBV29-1	CSVSQGYEQFF	TGCAGCGTTTCACAGGGGTATGAGCAGTTCTTC
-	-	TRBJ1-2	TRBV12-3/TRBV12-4	CASSLAQGGYGYTF	TGTGCCAGCAGTTTAGCACAGGGTGGCTATGGCTACACCTTC